This TCR beta chain appears in the sequencing data of a study of low-dose radiotherapy and immunotherapy resistance in tumors. CDR1 and CDR2 from the germline V gene are MNHNY and SVGAGI (reference sequence). CDR3 length: 17 residues. Trimming took 6 bases from V and 6 from J; bases not matched to a gene: 16. The time point was: before trial treatment. The donors, trial participants, received nivolumab, ipilimumab, aspirin, low-dose cyclophosphamide and low-dose radiotherapy. With a V-primer adapter and a constant-region primer, TCRs were amplified for approximately 19 PCR cycles. The mRNA that was isolated underwent amplification by in vitro transcription. TCRdb called the reads again in MiXCR, with one record for every CDR3 protein. The repertoire consists of under 60,000 distinct CDR3 sequences, with about 11% occurring once and the leading ten covering about 6%. Many counts were recorded for this clonotype.

The sequencing used PBMCs, collected before treatment. This chain uses TRBV6-6 with TRBJ2-2, with 7 positions matching TRBD1. This sequence was found in a female donor with ovarian cancer. CDR3 DNA: TGTGCCAGCAGCTCCGGGACAGCCCTAGGAGGAGCCGGGGAGCTGTTTTTT. This sequence encodes CASSSGTALGGAGELFF.